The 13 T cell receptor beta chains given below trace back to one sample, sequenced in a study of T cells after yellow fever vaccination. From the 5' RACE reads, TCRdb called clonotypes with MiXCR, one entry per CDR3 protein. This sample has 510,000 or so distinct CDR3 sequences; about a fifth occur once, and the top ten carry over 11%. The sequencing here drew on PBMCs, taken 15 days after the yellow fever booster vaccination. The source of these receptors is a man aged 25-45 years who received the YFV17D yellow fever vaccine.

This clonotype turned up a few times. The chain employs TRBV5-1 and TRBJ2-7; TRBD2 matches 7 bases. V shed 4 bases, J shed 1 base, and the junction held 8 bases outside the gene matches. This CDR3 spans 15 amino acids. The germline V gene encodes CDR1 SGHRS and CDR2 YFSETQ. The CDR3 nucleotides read TGCGCCAGCAGCCCGGGCGGGAGTTCTTCCTACGAGCAGTACTTC. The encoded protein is CASSPGGSSSYEQYF. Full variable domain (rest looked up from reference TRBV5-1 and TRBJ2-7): KAGVTQTPRYLIKTRGQQVTLSCSPISGHRSVSWYQQTPGQGLQFLFEYFSETQRNKGNFPGRFSGRQFSNSRSEMNVSTLELGDSALYLCASSPGGSSSYEQYFGPGTRLTVT.

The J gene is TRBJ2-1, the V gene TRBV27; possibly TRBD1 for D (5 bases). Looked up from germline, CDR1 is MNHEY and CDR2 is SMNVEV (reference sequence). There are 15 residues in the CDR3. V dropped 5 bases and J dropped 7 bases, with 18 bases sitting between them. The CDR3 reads CASSSIGAGRNEQFF. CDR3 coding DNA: TGTGCCAGCAGTAGCATAGGGGCCGGTAGGAATGAGCAGTTCTTC.

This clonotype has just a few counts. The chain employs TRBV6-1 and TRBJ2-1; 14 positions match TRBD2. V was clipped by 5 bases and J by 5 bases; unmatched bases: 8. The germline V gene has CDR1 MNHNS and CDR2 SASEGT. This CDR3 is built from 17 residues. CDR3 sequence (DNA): TGTGCCAGCAGTCGCCCCGCGGGACTAGCGGGAGACAATGAGCAGTTCTTC. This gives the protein CASSRPAGLAGDNEQFF.

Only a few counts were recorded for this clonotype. The CDR3 DNA is TGCGCCAGCACCACCCGGGAGGCTCAAGGAATTCAGCCCCAGCATTTT. This sequence encodes CASTTREAQGIQPQHF. The rearrangement joins TRBV5-1 to TRBJ1-5; D is unresolved. Germline V gene data show CDR1 as SGHRS and CDR2 as YFSETQ. Trimming removed 6 bases at V and 6 bases at J, with 22 bases between. There are 16 residues in the CDR3. The complete variable domain, with remaining parts taken from reference TRBV5-1 and TRBJ1-5, reads KAGVTQTPRYLIKTRGQQVTLSCSPISGHRSVSWYQQTPGQGLQFLFEYFSETQRNKGNFPGRFSGRQFSNSRSEMNVSTLELGDSALYLCASTTREAQGIQPQHFGDGTRLSIL.

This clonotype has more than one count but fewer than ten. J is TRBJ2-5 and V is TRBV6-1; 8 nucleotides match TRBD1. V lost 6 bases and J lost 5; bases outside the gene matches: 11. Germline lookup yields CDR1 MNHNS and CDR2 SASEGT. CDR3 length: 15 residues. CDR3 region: CASRLGDRPAETQYF. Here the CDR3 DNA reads TGTGCCAGCAGACTAGGGGACAGGCCTGCGGAGACCCAGTACTTC.

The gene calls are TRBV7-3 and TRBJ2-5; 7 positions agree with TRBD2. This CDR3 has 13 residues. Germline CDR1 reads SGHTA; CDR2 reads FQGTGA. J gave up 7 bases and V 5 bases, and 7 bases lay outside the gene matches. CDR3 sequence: CASSPDGEGTQYF. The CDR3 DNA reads TGTGCCAGCAGCCCCGACGGGGAGGGGACCCAGTACTTC.

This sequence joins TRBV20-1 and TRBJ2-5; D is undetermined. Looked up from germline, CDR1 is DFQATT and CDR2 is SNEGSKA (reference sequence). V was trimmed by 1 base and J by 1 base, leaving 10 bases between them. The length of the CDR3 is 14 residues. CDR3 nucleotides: TGCAGTGCTAGAGCCCCCTCCCGCCAAGAGACCCAGTACTTC. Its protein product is CSARAPSRQETQYF.

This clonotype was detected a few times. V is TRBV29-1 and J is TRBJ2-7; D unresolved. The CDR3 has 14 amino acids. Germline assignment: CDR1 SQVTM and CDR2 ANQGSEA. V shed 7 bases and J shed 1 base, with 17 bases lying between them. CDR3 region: CSASTKANSYEQYF. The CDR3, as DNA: TGCAGCGCTTCAACTAAGGCAAATTCCTACGAGCAGTACTTC.

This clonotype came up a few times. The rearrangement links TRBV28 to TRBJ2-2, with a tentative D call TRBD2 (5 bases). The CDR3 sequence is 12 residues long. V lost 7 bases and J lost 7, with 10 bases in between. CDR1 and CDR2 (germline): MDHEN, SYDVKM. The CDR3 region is CASTRTGGELFF. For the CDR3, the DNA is TGTGCCAGCACCCGGACTGGCGGGGAGCTGTTTTTT.

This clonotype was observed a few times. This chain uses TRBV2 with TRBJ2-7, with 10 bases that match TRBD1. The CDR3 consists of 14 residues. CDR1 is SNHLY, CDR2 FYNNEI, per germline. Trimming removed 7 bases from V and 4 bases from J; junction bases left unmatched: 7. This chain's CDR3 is CASKSTGQGYEQYF. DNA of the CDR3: TGTGCCAGCAAGAGTACGGGACAGGGGTACGAGCAGTACTTC.

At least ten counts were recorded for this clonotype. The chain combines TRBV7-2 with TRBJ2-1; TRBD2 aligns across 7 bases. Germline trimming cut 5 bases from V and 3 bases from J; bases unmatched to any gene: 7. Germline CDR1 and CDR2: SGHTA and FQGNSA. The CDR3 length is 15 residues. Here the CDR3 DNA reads TGTGCCAGCAGCCTGACCGGGACTAACTACAATGAGCAGTTCTTC. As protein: CASSLTGTNYNEQFF. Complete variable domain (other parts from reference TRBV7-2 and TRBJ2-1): GAGVSQSPSNKVTEKGKDVELRCDPISGHTALYWYRQSLGQGLEFLIYFQGNSAPDKSGLPSDRFSAERTGGSVSTLTIQRTQQEDSAVYLCASSLTGTNYNEQFFGPGTRLTVL.

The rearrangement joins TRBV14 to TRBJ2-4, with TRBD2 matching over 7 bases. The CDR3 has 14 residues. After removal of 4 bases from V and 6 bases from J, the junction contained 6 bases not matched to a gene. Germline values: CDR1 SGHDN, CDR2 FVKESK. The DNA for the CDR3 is TGTGCCAGCAGCCTCTCCGGACTAGGAAACATTCAGTACTTC. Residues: CASSLSGLGNIQYF.

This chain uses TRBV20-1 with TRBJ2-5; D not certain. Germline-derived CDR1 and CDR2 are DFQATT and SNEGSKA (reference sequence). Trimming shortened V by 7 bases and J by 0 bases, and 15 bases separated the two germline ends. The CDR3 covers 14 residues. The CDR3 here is CSVSPGWYQETQYF. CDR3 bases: TGCAGTGTTAGCCCGGGCTGGTACCAAGAGACCCAGTACTTC.